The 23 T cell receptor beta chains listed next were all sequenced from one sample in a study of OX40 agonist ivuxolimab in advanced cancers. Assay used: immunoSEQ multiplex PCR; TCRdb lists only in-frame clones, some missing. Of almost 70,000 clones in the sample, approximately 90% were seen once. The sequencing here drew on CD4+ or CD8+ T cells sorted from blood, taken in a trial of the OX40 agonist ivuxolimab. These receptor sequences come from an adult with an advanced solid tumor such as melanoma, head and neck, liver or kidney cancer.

For the CDR3, the DNA is TGCGCCAGCAGCTTGGAACTGTCTTACAATGAGCAGTTCTTC. Its translation is CASSLELSYNEQFF. The rearrangement joins TRBV5-1 to TRBJ2-1, with D uncertain. The ends were cut back, 0 bases at V and 4 bases at J, with 8 bases in the middle. Looked up from germline, CDR1 is SGHRS and CDR2 is YFSETQ. The CDR3 runs to 14 residues.

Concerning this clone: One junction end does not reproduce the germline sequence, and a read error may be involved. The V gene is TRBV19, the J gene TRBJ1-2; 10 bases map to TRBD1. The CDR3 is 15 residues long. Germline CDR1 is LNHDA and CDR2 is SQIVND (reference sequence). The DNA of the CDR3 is TGTGCCAGTAGTCTCGGACAGGGGGTAATGGATGGCTACATCTTC. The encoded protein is CASSLGQGVMDGYIF.

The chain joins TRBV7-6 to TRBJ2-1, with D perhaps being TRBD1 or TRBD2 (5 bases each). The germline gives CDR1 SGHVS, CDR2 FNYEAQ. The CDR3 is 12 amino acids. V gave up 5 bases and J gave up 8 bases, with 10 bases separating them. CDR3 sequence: CASSQRGDEQFF. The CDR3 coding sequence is TGTGCCAGCAGCCAGCGAGGGGATGAGCAGTTCTTC.

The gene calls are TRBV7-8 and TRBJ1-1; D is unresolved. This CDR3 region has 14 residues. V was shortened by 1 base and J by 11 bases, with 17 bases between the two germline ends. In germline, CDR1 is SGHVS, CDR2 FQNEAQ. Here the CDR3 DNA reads TGTGCCAGCAGCTTAGGGGCCCAGCCACCCGGGGCTTTCTTT. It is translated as CASSLGAQPPGAFF.

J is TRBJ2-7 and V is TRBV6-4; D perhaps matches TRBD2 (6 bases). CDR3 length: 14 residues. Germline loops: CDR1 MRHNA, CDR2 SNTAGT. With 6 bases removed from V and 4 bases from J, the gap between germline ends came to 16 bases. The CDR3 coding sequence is TGTGCCAGCAGATTTAGCGGTTTGGGATACGAGCAGTACTTC. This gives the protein CASRFSGLGYEQYF.

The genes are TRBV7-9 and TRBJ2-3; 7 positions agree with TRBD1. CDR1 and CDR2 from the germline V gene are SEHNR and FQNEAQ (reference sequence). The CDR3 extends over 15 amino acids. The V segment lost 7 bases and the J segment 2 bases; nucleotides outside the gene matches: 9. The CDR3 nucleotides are TGTGCCAGCATCAGAACGGACAGGCACACAGATACGCAGTATTTT. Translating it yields CASIRTDRHTDTQYF.

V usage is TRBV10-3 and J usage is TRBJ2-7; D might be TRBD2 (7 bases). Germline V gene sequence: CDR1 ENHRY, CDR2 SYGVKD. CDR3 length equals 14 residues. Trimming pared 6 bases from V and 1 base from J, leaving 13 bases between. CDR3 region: CAIRSEGGSYEQYF. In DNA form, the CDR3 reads TGTGCCATCAGATCAGAGGGGGGGTCCTACGAGCAGTACTTC.

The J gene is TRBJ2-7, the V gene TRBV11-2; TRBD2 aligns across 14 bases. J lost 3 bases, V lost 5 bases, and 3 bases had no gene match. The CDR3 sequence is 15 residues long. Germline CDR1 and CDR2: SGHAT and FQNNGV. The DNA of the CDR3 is TGTGCCAGCAGCCCGGGACTAGCGGGAGTCTACGAGCAGTACTTC. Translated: CASSPGLAGVYEQYF.

CDR3 amino acids: CASSQQGLMNTEAFF. In DNA form, the CDR3 reads TGTGCCAGCAGTCAACAGGGTTTAATGAACACTGAAGCTTTCTTT. This chain uses TRBV6-1 with TRBJ1-1; TRBD1 is a possible D gene (6 bases). Per the germline V gene, CDR1 is MNHNS and CDR2 is SASEGT. The CDR3 consists of 15 residues. V was cut by 5 bases and J by 0 bases, with 13 bases left in between.

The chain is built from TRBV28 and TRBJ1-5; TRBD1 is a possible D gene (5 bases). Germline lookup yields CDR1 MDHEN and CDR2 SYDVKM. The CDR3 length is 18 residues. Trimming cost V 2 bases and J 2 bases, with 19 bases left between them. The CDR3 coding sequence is TGTGCCAGCAGTTTAGGGCCGGCGGGGCTAGCTGGCAATCAGCCCCAGCATTTT. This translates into CASSLGPAGLAGNQPQHF.

CDR3 sequence reads: CASSHGTSGEHTQYF. The CDR3 bases are TGTGCCAGCAGCCACGGGACTAGCGGAGAGCATACGCAGTATTTT. The chain is built from TRBV7-3 and TRBJ2-3, with TRBD2 matching 11 bases. Germline trimming cut 5 bases from V and 7 bases from J; bases unmatched to any gene: 8. CDR1 is SGHTA, CDR2 FQGTGA, per germline. The CDR3 is made up of 15 amino acids.

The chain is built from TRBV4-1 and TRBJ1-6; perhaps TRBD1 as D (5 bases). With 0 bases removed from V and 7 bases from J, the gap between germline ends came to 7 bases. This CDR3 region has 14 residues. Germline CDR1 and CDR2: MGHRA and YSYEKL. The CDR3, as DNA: TGCGCCAGCAGCCAAGATACAGGAAATTCACCCCTCCACTTT. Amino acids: CASSQDTGNSPLHF.

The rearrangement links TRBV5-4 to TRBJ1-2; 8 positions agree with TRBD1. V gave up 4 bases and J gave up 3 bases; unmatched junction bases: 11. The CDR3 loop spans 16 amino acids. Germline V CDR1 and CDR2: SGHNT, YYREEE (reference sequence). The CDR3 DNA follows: TGTGCCAGCAGCCCCGGGACAGGAGGCTTCGACTATGGCTACACCTTC. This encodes CASSPGTGGFDYGYTF.

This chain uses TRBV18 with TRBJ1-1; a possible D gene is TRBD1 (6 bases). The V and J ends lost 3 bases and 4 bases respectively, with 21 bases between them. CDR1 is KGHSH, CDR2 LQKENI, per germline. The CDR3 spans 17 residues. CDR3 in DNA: TGTGCCAGCTCACCGGAAATGACAGGACTTGGCAGCACTGAAGCTTTCTTT. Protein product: CASSPEMTGLGSTEAFF. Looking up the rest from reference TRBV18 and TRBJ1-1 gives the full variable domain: NAGVMQNPRHLVRRRGQEARLRCSPMKGHSHVYWYRQLPEEGLKFMVYLQKENIIDESGMPKERFSAEFPKEGPSILRIQQVVRGDSAAYFCASSPEMTGLGSTEAFFGQGTRLTVV.

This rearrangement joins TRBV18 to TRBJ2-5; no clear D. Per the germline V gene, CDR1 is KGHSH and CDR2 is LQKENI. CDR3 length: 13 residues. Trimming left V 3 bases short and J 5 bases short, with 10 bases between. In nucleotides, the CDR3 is TGTGCCAGCTCACCTCTACATAGGGAGACCCAGTACTTC. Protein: CASSPLHRETQYF.

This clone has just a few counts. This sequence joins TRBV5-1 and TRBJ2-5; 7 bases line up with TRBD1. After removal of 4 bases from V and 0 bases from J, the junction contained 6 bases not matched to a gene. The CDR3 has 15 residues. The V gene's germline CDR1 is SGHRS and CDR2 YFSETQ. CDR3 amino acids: CASSAIGTDQETQYF. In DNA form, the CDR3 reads TGCGCCAGCAGCGCGATCGGGACAGACCAAGAGACCCAGTACTTC.

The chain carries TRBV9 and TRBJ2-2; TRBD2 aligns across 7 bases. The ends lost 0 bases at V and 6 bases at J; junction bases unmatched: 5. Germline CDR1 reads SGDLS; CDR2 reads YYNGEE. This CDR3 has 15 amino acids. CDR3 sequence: CASSVARERAGELFF. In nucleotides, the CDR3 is TGTGCCAGCAGCGTAGCGCGGGAGAGGGCCGGGGAGCTGTTTTTT. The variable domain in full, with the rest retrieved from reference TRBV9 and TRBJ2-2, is DSGVTQTPKHLITATGQRVTLRCSPRSGDLSVYWYQQSLDQGLQFLIQYYNGEERAKGNILERFSAQQFPDLHSELNLSSLELGDSALYFCASSVARERAGELFFGEGSRLTVL.

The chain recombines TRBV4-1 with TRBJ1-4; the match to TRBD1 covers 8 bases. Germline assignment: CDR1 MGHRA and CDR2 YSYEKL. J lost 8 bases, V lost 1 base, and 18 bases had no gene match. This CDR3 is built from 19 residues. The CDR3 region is CASSQVARQGQRNYEKLFF. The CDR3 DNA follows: TGCGCCAGCAGCCAAGTAGCAAGACAGGGGCAGCGAAATTACGAAAAACTGTTTTTT.

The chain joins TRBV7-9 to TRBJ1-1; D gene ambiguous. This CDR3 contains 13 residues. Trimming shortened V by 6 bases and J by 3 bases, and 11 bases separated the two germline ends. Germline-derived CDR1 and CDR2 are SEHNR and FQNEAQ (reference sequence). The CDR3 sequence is CASRPRIHTEAFF. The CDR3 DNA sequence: TGTGCCAGCAGACCGAGAATACACACTGAAGCTTTCTTT.

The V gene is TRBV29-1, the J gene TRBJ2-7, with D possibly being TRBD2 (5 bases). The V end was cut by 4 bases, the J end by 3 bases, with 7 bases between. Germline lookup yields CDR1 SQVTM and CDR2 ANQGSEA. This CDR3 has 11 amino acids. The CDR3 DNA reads TGCAGCGTTGTCCGGGGCTACGAGCAGTACTTC. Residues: CSVVRGYEQYF.

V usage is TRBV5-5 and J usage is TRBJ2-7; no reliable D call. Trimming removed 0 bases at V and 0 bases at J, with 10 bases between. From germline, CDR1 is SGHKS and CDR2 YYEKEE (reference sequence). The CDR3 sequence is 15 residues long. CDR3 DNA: TGTGCCAGCAGCTTGGTCAGGCGGAGCTCCTACGAGCAGTACTTC. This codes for CASSLVRRSSYEQYF.

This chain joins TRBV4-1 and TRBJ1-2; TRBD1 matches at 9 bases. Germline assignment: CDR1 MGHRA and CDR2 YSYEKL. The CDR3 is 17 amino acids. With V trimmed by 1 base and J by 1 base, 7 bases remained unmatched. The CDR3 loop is CASSQVLRDRDNYGYTF. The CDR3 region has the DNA TGCGCCAGCAGCCAAGTTCTAAGGGACAGGGATAACTATGGCTACACCTTC.

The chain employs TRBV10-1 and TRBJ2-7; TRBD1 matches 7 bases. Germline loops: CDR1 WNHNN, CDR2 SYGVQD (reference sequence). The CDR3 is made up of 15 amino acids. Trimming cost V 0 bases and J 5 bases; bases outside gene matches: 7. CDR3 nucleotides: TGCGCCAGCAGTGAGTCGAAACAGGGGCGCAACGAGCAGTACTTC. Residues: CASSESKQGRNEQYF.